A selection of T cell receptor beta chains follows, all from one sample in a study of T cells in Graves' hyperthyroidism and ophthalmopathy. MiXCR, run by TCRdb on the multiplex PCR reads, gives a single entry per CDR3 protein. The table includes approximately 400,000 distinct CDR3 sequences, more than 20% detected once. The sample was blood. The receptor set was obtained from a man aged 45-60 years with Graves' hyperthyroidism. Both conserved end residues are part of each CDR3. The order of the fields is D gene, V gene, J gene, clone size, CDR3 length, CDR3 protein, CDR3 DNA. D genes are given only for firm matches. Clone size is stated in some rows and not others, as once, few, many or a class when expanded.

TRBD2	TRBV11-3	TRBJ2-2	few	19	CASSKPGLAGLRNTGELFF	TGTGCCAGCAGCAAGCCGGGACTAGCGGGACTGCGAAACACCGGGGAGCTGTTTTTT
TRBD2	TRBV7-2	TRBJ2-7	NA	18	CASSFGRGALLNSYEQYF	TGTGCCAGCAGTTTCGGGCGGGGGGCCCTCCTTAACTCCTACGAGCAGTACTTC
NA	TRBV7-6	TRBJ1-1	NA	15	CASSRIGTAYTEAFF	TGTGCCAGCAGCAGAATTGGGACGGCATACACTGAAGCTTTCTTT
NA	TRBV9	TRBJ2-5	few	15	CASSVRTGPQETQYF	TGTGCCAGCAGCGTACGAACAGGGCCTCAAGAGACCCAGTACTTC
NA	TRBV19	TRBJ2-5	NA	15	CASSRGTLVGGTQYF	TGTGCCAGTAGTAGAGGGACTCTTGTTGGAGGGACCCAGTACTTC
TRBD1	TRBV3-1	TRBJ1-5	many	14	CASTYRQGDQPQHF	TGTGCCAGCACCTACCGACAGGGGGATCAGCCCCAGCATTTT
TRBD1	TRBV2	TRBJ1-1	NA	15	CASRHQTGEGTEAFF	TGTGCCAGCAGGCACCAGACAGGGGAGGGGACTGAAGCTTTCTTT
NA	TRBV3-1	TRBJ2-7	NA	16	CASTPGYWTETYEQYF	TGTGCCAGCACCCCCGGATATTGGACAGAGACCTACGAGCAGTACTTC
TRBD2	TRBV3-1	TRBJ2-1	many	15	CASSLAGTRRGEQFF	TGTGCCAGCAGCCTGGCGGGGACTAGGCGTGGTGAGCAGTTCTTC
NA	TRBV7-9	TRBJ1-1	NA	14	CASSLGGVGTEAFF	TGTGCCAGCAGCTTAGGGGGCGTGGGCACTGAAGCTTTCTTT
TRBD2	TRBV13	TRBJ2-1	many	15	CASSPRTSGRAEQFF	TGTGCCAGCAGCCCTAGGACTAGCGGGAGGGCCGAGCAGTTCTTC
NA	TRBV28	TRBJ1-1	many	12	CASSLARREAFF	TGTGCCAGCAGCTTAGCCCGACGTGAAGCTTTCTTT
NA	TRBV10-2	TRBJ2-2	NA	14	CASKLGGPNGKPLF	TGCGCCAGCAAGCTTGGGGGTCCTAACGGGAAGCCCCTTTTT